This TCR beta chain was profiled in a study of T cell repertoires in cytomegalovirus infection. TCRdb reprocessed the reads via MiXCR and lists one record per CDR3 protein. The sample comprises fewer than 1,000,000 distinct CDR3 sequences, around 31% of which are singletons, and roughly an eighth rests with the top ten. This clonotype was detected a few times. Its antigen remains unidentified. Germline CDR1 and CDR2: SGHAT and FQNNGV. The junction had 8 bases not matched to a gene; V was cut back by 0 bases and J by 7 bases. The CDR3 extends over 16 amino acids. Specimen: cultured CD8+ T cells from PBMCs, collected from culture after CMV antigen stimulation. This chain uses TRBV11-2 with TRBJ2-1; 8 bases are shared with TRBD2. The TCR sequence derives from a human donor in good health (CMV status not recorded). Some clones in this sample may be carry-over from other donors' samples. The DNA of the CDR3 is TGTGCCAGCAGCTTAGAGGTAGCGGGGCCCTGGAATGAGCAGTTCTTC. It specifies CASSLEVAGPWNEQFF.